A selection of T cell receptor beta chains follows, all from one sample in a study of T cell repertoires in aging, cancer and after chemotherapy. One entry per CDR3 protein results from TCRdb running MiXCR on the multiplex PCR reads. The sample includes about 10,000 distinct CDR3 sequences, roughly a quarter of them seen just once. Source material: blood. The receptors shown here come from a human donor with a blood cancer. The donor label of this sample is uncertain. CDR3s include the opening cysteine and the closing phenylalanine or tryptophan. Fields, in order: V gene, J gene, clone size, CDR3 protein. Size is stated for part of the rows, as once, few or many counts, or as a class when the clone is expanded.

>TRBV5-1|TRBJ2-7|.
CASSLRLAGAEQYF
>TRBV21-1|TRBJ2-2|few
CACGQKENTGELFF
>TRBV7-9|TRBJ1-2|many
CASSLVQESGYTF
>TRBV6-1|TRBJ1-2|many
CASSPGQGNYGYTF
>TRBV20-1|TRBJ2-3|.
CSASNPGHRNF
>TRBV5-5|TRBJ1-1|.
CASSLKLLQPSTARTEAFF
>TRBV6-5|TRBJ1-2|medium-sized
CASSPTGWQGLYGYTF
>TRBV12-3/TRBV12-4|TRBJ2-3|medium-sized
CASSLEASATDTQYF
>TRBV27|TRBJ2-7|few
CASSPNPAGLALPEQYF
>TRBV13|TRBJ2-7|medium-sized
CASSQGAGGYEQYF
>TRBV27|TRBJ2-7|.
CASSLSGRVRTYEQYF
>TRBV6-5|TRBJ1-6|medium-sized
CASSYLAGLDSPLHF
>TRBV5-1|TRBJ1-1|.
CASSLEGRVGTEAFF
>TRBV28|TRBJ2-1|.
CASSSRVSKQFF
>TRBV27|TRBJ1-1|few
CASSLSLGVTEAFF
>TRBV7-9|TRBJ2-7|.
CASSPGQGPSYEQYF